A single sample is the source of the 17 T cell receptor beta chains below, sequenced in a study of chemoradiotherapy in HPV16-positive cancers. Data came from immunoSEQ multiplex PCR; TCRdb stores just in-frame clones and leaves some out. Among about 9,500 clones listed, roughly 80% were seen once. Sample: blood, taken from a patient who underwent chemoradiotherapy. The receptors stem from a human donor with HPV-associated anogenital cancer.

The V gene is TRBV6-5, the J gene TRBJ2-2; 7 bases are shared with TRBD1. Trimming removed 0 bases from V and 2 bases from J; junction bases left unmatched: 3. Germline CDR1 and CDR2: MNHEY and SVGAGI. The CDR3 is made up of 16 amino acids. CDR3 sequence reads: CASSYSGDSNTGELFF. The CDR3 DNA sequence: TGTGCCAGCAGTTACTCTGGGGACAGTAACACCGGGGAGCTGTTTTTT.

V gene TRBV4-1 combines with J gene TRBJ2-2, with D perhaps being TRBD1 or TRBD2 (5 bases each). The CDR3 length is 17 residues. Between the trimmed V and J ends, which lost 4 bases and 2 bases, there was a span of 17 bases. Germline V gene lookup returns CDR1 MGHRA and CDR2 YSYEKL. For the CDR3, the DNA is TGCGCCAGCAGCCGACACGGAGAGGGGAGCAACACCGGGGAGCTGTTTTTT. Translating gives CASSRHGEGSNTGELFF.

The CDR3: CASSLVMVAGTQYF. The CDR3 DNA is TGTGCCAGCAGCTTAGTTATGGTCGCCGGGACCCAGTACTTC. This chain joins TRBV7-6 and TRBJ2-5; D is uncertain. Trimming removed 1 base at V and 7 bases at J, with 13 bases between. The CDR3 loop spans 14 amino acids. Germline lookup yields CDR1 SGHVS and CDR2 FNYEAQ.

The V call is TRBV11-2, the J call TRBJ1-1; TRBD1 is a possible D gene (6 bases). V lost 3 bases and J 4 bases, leaving 9 bases between the germline ends. Germline values: CDR1 SGHAT, CDR2 FQNNGV. This CDR3 has 13 residues. CDR3 sequence reads: CASSFGGVTEAFF. CDR3 nucleotides: TGTGCCAGCAGCTTTGGGGGCGTCACTGAAGCTTTCTTT.

The CDR3 DNA reads as TGTGCCAGCAGCTTAGTGATGGCAGGGGGCGCGGCAACTAATGAAAAACTGTTTTTT. It is translated as CASSLVMAGGAATNEKLFF. This chain uses TRBV7-9 with TRBJ1-4; TRBD1 matches at 8 bases. This CDR3 is 19 amino acids long. The V gene end was trimmed by 1 base and the J gene end by 0 bases; junction bases not matched to a gene: 10. Per germline, CDR1 SEHNR and CDR2 FQNEAQ (reference sequence). The full variable domain, its missing parts supplied by reference TRBV7-9 and TRBJ1-4, is DTGVSQNPRHKITKRGQNVTFRCDPISEHNRLYWYRQTLGQGPEFLTYFQNEAQLEKSRLLSDRFSAERPKGSFSTLEIQRTEQGDSAMYLCASSLVMAGGAATNEKLFFGSGTQLSVL.

The V call is TRBV6-5, the J call TRBJ2-1, with D perhaps being TRBD1 or TRBD2 (5 bases each). This CDR3 spans 14 amino acids. Trimming took 7 bases from V and 9 from J, leaving 19 bases between them. Germline CDR1 and CDR2: MNHEY and SVGAGI. Written as DNA, the CDR3 is TGTGCCAGCAAAAGACAGAGGGGAAGGAGTGAGCAGTTCTTC. Protein product: CASKRQRGRSEQFF.

The V and J genes are TRBV7-9 and TRBJ1-5; D ambiguous. V was shortened by 5 bases and J by 6 bases, with 11 bases between the two germline ends. The CDR3 is 13 amino acids. Germline V gives CDR1 SEHNR, CDR2 FQNEAQ (reference sequence). Written as DNA, the CDR3 is TGTGCCAGCAGCCTCGGGGTTGGTCAGCCCCAGCATTTT. Protein: CASSLGVGQPQHF.

This chain links TRBV7-2 with TRBJ2-5, with 9 bases matching TRBD2. The CDR3 is 17 residues long. The germline V gene has CDR1 SGHTA and CDR2 FQGNSA. Trimming at V came to 5 bases and at J to 5 bases, leaving 15 bases not matched to a gene. CDR3 loop: CASSASVAGGPLETQYF. In DNA, the CDR3 is TGTGCCAGCAGCGCTAGCGTGGCGGGGGGGCCTCTGGAGACCCAGTACTTC.

This clone was seen just once. V usage is TRBV7-2 and J usage is TRBJ2-1; D gene unclear. Trimming removed 7 bases from V and 7 bases from J, with 20 bases in between. The germline CDR1 and CDR2 sequences are SGHTA and FQGNSA. The CDR3 extends over 15 amino acids. The CDR3 reads CASNKPGATGNEQFF. CDR3 bases: TGTGCCAGCAACAAACCGGGCGCGACGGGTAATGAGCAGTTCTTC.

V gene TRBV7-7 combines with J gene TRBJ2-3, with 9 bases aligning to TRBD1. This CDR3 spans 15 amino acids. Germline values: CDR1 SSHAT, CDR2 FNYEAQ (reference sequence). Unmatched junction bases numbered 8, after V lost 6 bases and J lost 4 bases. This chain's CDR3 is CASSAGTGNADTQYF. The CDR3 coding sequence is TGTGCCAGCAGTGCCGGGACAGGGAACGCAGATACGCAGTATTTT.

The CDR3 reads CASSDTGTGVYTQYF. CDR3 bases: TGTGCCAGCAGTGATACCGGGACAGGGGTGTATACGCAGTATTTT. The V and J genes are TRBV2 and TRBJ2-3, with 10 positions matching TRBD1. V shed 3 bases and J 7 bases; nucleotides not matched to a gene: 7. The germline V gene encodes CDR1 SNHLY and CDR2 FYNNEI. CDR3 length: 15 amino acids.

Points on this clone: Sequence at one end of the junction differs from germline and may be a read error. The chain combines TRBV7-7 with TRBJ1-1; D is ambiguous. The CDR3 runs 15 residues. The germline V gene encodes CDR1 SSHAT and CDR2 FNYEAQ (reference sequence). In nucleotides, the CDR3 is TGTGCTAGCAGCCCTAGACGGGCCGGTGGCACTGAAGCTTTCTTT. The encoded protein is CASSPRRAGGTEAFF. The variable domain in full, with the rest retrieved from reference TRBV7-7 and TRBJ1-1, is GAGVSQSPRYKVTKRGQDVTLRCDPISSHATLYWYQQALGQGPEFLTYFNYEAQPDKSGLPSDRFSAERPEGSISTLTIQRTEQRDSAMYRCASSPRRAGGTEAFFGQGTRLTVV.

CDR3 coding DNA: TGTGCCAGCAGCGAGACAGGGGGTTTCGTTTGCGAGCAGTACTTC. This sequence encodes CASSETGGFVCEQYF. The rearrangement uses TRBV21-1 and TRBJ2-7; TRBD1 is the table's D call and was not checked against the DNA. TRBV21-1 has pseudogene status. This CDR3 is 15 amino acids long.

The V gene is TRBV27, the J gene TRBJ2-2; D unclear. The CDR3 loop spans 12 amino acids. Trimming cost V 11 bases and J 4 bases, with 11 bases left between them. Germline assignment: CDR1 MNHEY and CDR2 SMNVEV (reference sequence). CDR3 region: CAAGRTTGELFF. The CDR3 region has the DNA TGTGCCGCCGGCAGGACCACCGGGGAGCTGTTTTTT.

The chain is built from TRBV5-1 and TRBJ1-1; D remains unclear. This CDR3 comprises 15 residues. The V gene lost 0 bases and the J gene lost 0 bases, with 9 bases spanning the gap. Germline V gene lookup returns CDR1 SGHRS and CDR2 YFSETQ. The CDR3 protein is CASSLASHMNTEAFF. The DNA for the CDR3 is TGCGCCAGCAGCTTGGCCAGCCATATGAACACTGAAGCTTTCTTT.

The chain carries TRBV5-6 and TRBJ1-2; TRBD1 is a possible D gene (5 bases). Germline CDR1 SGHDT, CDR2 YYEEEE. The CDR3 covers 16 residues. V dropped 3 bases and J dropped 2 bases, with 17 bases sitting between them. The CDR3 protein is CASSSGQGSLNYGYTF. CDR3 DNA sequence: TGTGCCAGCAGCTCCGGCCAGGGCAGTCTAAACTATGGCTACACCTTC. The whole variable domain, filled in from reference TRBV5-6 and TRBJ1-2, reads DAGVTQSPTHLIKTRGQQVTLRCSPKSGHDTVSWYQQALGQGPQFIFQYYEEEERQRGNFPDRFSGHQFPNYSSELNVNALLLGDSALYLCASSSGQGSLNYGYTFGSGTRLTVV.

The rearrangement links TRBV4-3 to TRBJ1-5, with unresolved D. The CDR3 has 13 residues. Germline V gene sequence: CDR1 LGHNA, CDR2 YSLEER. The V gene lost 0 bases and the J gene lost 5 bases, with 5 bases spanning the gap. The CDR3 protein is CASSQESDQPQHF. The CDR3 DNA follows: TGCGCCAGCAGCCAAGAGTCGGATCAGCCCCAGCATTTT.